The sequence of this TCR beta chain was determined in a study of blood T cell repertoires in COVID-19. About the research overall: Acute and convalescent COVID-19 specimens originated in the United States, Italy and Spain.

V shed 4 bases and J shed 5 bases, with 6 bases lying between them. The CDR3 spans 12 residues. The V gene's germline CDR1 is MNHEY and CDR2 SMNVEV (reference sequence). Per the original data handling: Nucleated cell number was recorded as an estimate derived from reference gene primer amplification. Profiling relied on immunoSEQ multiplex PCR, and the TCRdb table lists in-frame clones only, not all of them. The D gene and trimming were derived from the DNA, and the V and J assignments and clone size from that table. The data contain 100,000 to 110,000 clones, roughly 79% of them singletons. The sequenced sample consisted of peripheral blood. This receptor was taken from a man in his sixties or seventies with active or convalescent COVID-19. V is TRBV27 and J is TRBJ2-1, with D perhaps TRBD2 (5 bases). The CDR3 bases are TGTGCCAGCAGTTACGGGAACAATGAGCAGTTCTTC. Translating gives CASSYGNNEQFF.